Each of the 19 T cell receptor beta chains below was sequenced from the same sample in a study of cytomegalovirus exposure and HLA in healthy donors. TCRdb's table, derived via immunoSEQ multiplex PCR, lists solely in-frame clones and lacks some. The sample lists hundreds of thousands of clones; approximately 83% were seen once. Sample: PBMCs. The receptors were gathered from a woman under 40 in good health and CMV-seropositive.

The chain employs TRBV5-5 and TRBJ1-1; perhaps TRBD1 as D (5 bases). This CDR3 is 14 amino acids long. V shed 0 bases and J shed 5 bases, with 11 bases lying between them. The V gene's germline CDR1 is SGHKS and CDR2 YYEKEE (reference sequence). CDR3 region: CASSLVVGPTEAFF. The DNA for the CDR3 is TGTGCCAGCAGCTTGGTTGTGGGGCCGACTGAAGCTTTCTTT.

V is TRBV11-2 and J is TRBJ1-4; D is unresolved. V was cut by 4 bases and J by 5 bases, with 17 bases left in between. CDR3 length: 16 amino acids. Germline V CDR1 and CDR2: SGHAT, FQNNGV. The CDR3 sequence: CASSSNPLTSNEKLFF. Here the CDR3 DNA reads TGTGCCAGCAGCTCAAACCCCCTAACCTCCAATGAAAAACTGTTTTTT.

This chain connects TRBV5-1 to TRBJ2-2, with D maybe TRBD2 (6 bases). V lost 1 base and J lost 5, with 15 bases in between. CDR1 SGHRS and CDR2 YFSETQ come from the germline V gene. The CDR3 consists of 16 residues. The CDR3 here is CASSLPLAGTTGELFF. For the CDR3, the DNA is TGCGCCAGCAGCTTGCCACTAGCCGGAACGACCGGGGAGCTGTTTTTT.

This chain uses TRBV27 with TRBJ2-3, with 8 bases matching TRBD1. Germline values: CDR1 MNHEY, CDR2 SMNVEV (reference sequence). J was trimmed by 4 bases and V by 3 bases; bases with no gene match: 9. This CDR3 has 16 amino acids. The CDR3 coding sequence is TGTGCCAGCAGTTTCCAAAGGACAGGGTTAGCAGATACGCAGTATTTT. Translation gives CASSFQRTGLADTQYF.

V and J are TRBV27 and TRBJ2-7; TRBD1 is a possible D gene (5 bases). CDR3 length equals 14 residues. Per the germline V gene, CDR1 is MNHEY and CDR2 is SMNVEV (reference sequence). Trimming took 4 bases from V and 7 from J, leaving 17 bases between them. This chain's CDR3 is CASSWAGRRSEQYF. CDR3 bases: TGTGCCAGCAGTTGGGCAGGGCGGCGTTCAGAGCAGTACTTC.

This chain joins TRBV4-1 and TRBJ1-1, with a possible D match to TRBD1 (6 bases). The V and J ends lost 7 bases and 0 bases respectively, with 15 bases between them. This CDR3 has 15 residues. Germline lookup yields CDR1 MGHRA and CDR2 YSYEKL. The CDR3 nucleotides are TGCGCCAGCAACCCCGACAGGACCTTGAACACTGAAGCTTTCTTT. Amino acid sequence: CASNPDRTLNTEAFF.

This rearrangement joins TRBV30 to TRBJ2-1, with 7 bases lining up with TRBD2. The germline CDR1 and CDR2 sequences are GTSNPN and SVGIG (reference sequence). V lost 2 bases to trimming and J lost 9 bases; unmatched junction nucleotides: 4. CDR3 length: 12 amino acids. CDR3 residues: CAWSPPGGEQFF. For the CDR3, the DNA is TGTGCCTGGAGTCCCCCGGGGGGTGAGCAGTTCTTC. Full variable domain (rest looked up from reference TRBV30 and TRBJ2-1): SQTIHQWPATLVQPVGSPLSLECTVEGTSNPNLYWYRQAAGRGLQLLFYSVGIGQISSEVPQNLSASRPQDRQFILSSKKLLLSDSGFYLCAWSPPGGEQFFGPGTRLTVL.

The chain links TRBV6-1 to TRBJ1-2; 11 nucleotides agree with TRBD1. V dropped 4 bases and J dropped 2; count of bases not matched to a gene: 9. The length of the CDR3 is 17 residues. The germline V gene has CDR1 MNHNS and CDR2 SASEGT. In DNA, the CDR3 is TGTGCCAGCAGTGGACGACCGGGACAGGGGGGAAACTATGGCTACACCTTC. This translates into CASSGRPGQGGNYGYTF.

The genes are TRBV7-9 and TRBJ1-1, with 7 positions matching TRBD1. CDR1 and CDR2 (germline): SEHNR, FQNEAQ (reference sequence). The trim removed 2 bases at V and 0 bases at J, leaving 3 bases unmatched. This CDR3 has 15 residues. The chain's CDR3 is CASSLLDRMNTEAFF. For the CDR3, the DNA is TGTGCCAGCAGCTTATTGGACAGGATGAACACTGAAGCTTTCTTT.

This chain connects TRBV18 to TRBJ2-1, with 9 bases aligning to TRBD2. V gave up 1 base and J gave up 8 bases; unmatched junction bases: 12. The CDR3 extends over 17 amino acids. Germline assignment: CDR1 KGHSH and CDR2 LQKENI. CDR3 region: CASSPQEAGGMGDEQFF. The CDR3 nucleotides are TGTGCCAGCTCACCACAGGAGGCGGGAGGGATGGGAGATGAGCAGTTCTTC.

The V gene is TRBV7-7, the J gene TRBJ1-1; D is undetermined. Germline V gene sequence: CDR1 SSHAT, CDR2 FNYEAQ (reference sequence). Trimming removed 5 bases at V and 1 base at J, with 8 bases between. This CDR3 has 13 residues. The CDR3 sequence: CASSEFSNTEAFF. The CDR3 DNA is TGTGCCAGCAGCGAGTTCTCGAACACTGAAGCTTTCTTT.

This sequence joins TRBV30 and TRBJ1-2; 7 nucleotides agree with TRBD1. V trimming: 0 bases; J trimming: 4 bases; junction bases outside the gene matches: 5. Looked up from germline, CDR1 is GTSNPN and CDR2 is SVGIG (reference sequence). The CDR3 is 14 amino acids. CDR3 in DNA: TGTGCCTGGAGTGTTGACAGGGCGGTCTATGGCTACACCTTC. Protein: CAWSVDRAVYGYTF.

The J gene is TRBJ2-1, the V gene TRBV30, with 10 bases identical to TRBD1. Germline V CDR1 and CDR2: GTSNPN, SVGIG (reference sequence). The CDR3 is 15 residues long. V shed 2 bases and J 7 bases; nucleotides not matched to a gene: 8. This CDR3 is CAWSPMGQGRNEQFF. The CDR3 region has the DNA TGTGCCTGGAGTCCGATGGGACAGGGGAGGAATGAGCAGTTCTTC. Full variable domain (rest looked up from reference TRBV30 and TRBJ2-1): SQTIHQWPATLVQPVGSPLSLECTVEGTSNPNLYWYRQAAGRGLQLLFYSVGIGQISSEVPQNLSASRPQDRQFILSSKKLLLSDSGFYLCAWSPMGQGRNEQFFGPGTRLTVL.

The V call is TRBV14, the J call TRBJ1-1; a possible D gene is TRBD1 (5 bases). V was clipped by 10 bases and J by 0 bases, with 15 bases between them. CDR1 is SGHDN, CDR2 FVKESK, per germline. The CDR3 covers 14 residues. CDR3 loop: CATRAGGVNTEAFF. CDR3 nucleotides: TGTGCCACCCGAGCGGGAGGGGTGAACACTGAAGCTTTCTTT.

J is TRBJ1-4 and V is TRBV10-2; the match to TRBD1 covers 10 bases. The CDR3 runs 16 residues. The germline gives CDR1 WSHSY, CDR2 SAAADI. V dropped 2 bases and J dropped 4; count of bases not matched to a gene: 4. CDR3 DNA: TGCGCCAGCAGTGAGCTGGGACAGGGGTTTAATGAAAAACTGTTTTTT. It codes for CASSELGQGFNEKLFF.

This chain uses TRBV19 with TRBJ2-7, with unresolved D. Germline V gene data show CDR1 as LNHDA and CDR2 as SQIVND (reference sequence). The V end lost 5 bases, the J end lost 2 bases, and 4 bases lay between the germline ends. This CDR3 comprises 11 residues. Here the CDR3 DNA reads TGTGCCAGTAGTCGAGCCTACGAGCAGTACTTC. This gives the protein CASSRAYEQYF.

The chain couples TRBV5-1 to TRBJ2-2; D unresolved. V was trimmed by 0 bases and J by 1 base, leaving 4 bases between them. From germline, CDR1 is SGHRS and CDR2 YFSETQ. The CDR3 is 14 residues long. CDR3 sequence: CASSLDGNTGELFF. The CDR3 coding sequence is TGCGCCAGCAGCTTGGACGGGAACACCGGGGAGCTGTTTTTT.

The chain carries TRBV30 and TRBJ1-2, with D unclear. V lost 1 base, J lost 0 bases, and 12 bases lay in between. This CDR3 is built from 15 residues. CDR1 GTSNPN and CDR2 SVGIG come from the germline V gene (reference sequence). This CDR3 is CAWSATEPPNYGYTF. CDR3 nucleotide sequence: TGTGCCTGGAGTGCCACAGAACCACCTAACTATGGCTACACCTTC.

V is TRBV28 and J is TRBJ2-3; no clear D. Germline CDR1 and CDR2: MDHEN and SYDVKM. The V and J ends lost 11 bases and 5 bases respectively, with 8 bases between them. The CDR3 extends over 10 amino acids. In DNA form, the CDR3 reads TGTGCCTGCCAGCGAGATACGCAGTATTTT. The encoded protein is CACQRDTQYF.